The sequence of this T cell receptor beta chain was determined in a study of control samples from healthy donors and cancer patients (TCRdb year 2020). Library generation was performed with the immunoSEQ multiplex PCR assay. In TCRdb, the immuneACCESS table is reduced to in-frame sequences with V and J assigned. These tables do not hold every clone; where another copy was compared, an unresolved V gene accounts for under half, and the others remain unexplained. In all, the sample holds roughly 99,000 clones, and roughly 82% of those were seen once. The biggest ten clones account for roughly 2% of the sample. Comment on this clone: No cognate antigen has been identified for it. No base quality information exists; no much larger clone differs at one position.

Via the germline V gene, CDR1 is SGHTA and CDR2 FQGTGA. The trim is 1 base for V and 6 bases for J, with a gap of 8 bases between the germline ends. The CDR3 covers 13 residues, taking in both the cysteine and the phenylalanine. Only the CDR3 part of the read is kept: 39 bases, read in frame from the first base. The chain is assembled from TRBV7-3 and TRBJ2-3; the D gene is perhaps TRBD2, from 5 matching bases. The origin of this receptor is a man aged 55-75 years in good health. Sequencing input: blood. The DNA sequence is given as TGTGCCAGCAGCTTAAGAGGGCTGGATACGCAGTATTTT. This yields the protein CASSLRGLDTQYF.